A single sample gave rise to the 5 T cell receptor beta chains below, sequenced in a study. TCRdb re-called the 5' RACE reads with MiXCR, one entry per CDR3 protein. The data hold around 34,000 distinct CDR3 sequences, with 20% to 30% observed a single time. The sorted Tregs were CD4+CD25+CD127-/low cells. Sequenced material: tumor-infiltrating Tregs sorted from the breast tumor. The receptors were gathered from a female donor with breast cancer.

This clonotype has just a few counts. This may stem from a read error, because a much larger clone lies one nucleotide away. The chain couples TRBV24-1 to TRBJ1-2; TRBD1 is a possible D gene (6 bases). This CDR3 has 14 residues. Germline values: CDR1 KGHDR, CDR2 SFDVKD. This CDR3 reads CASRGPGDNYGYTF. The DNA of the CDR3 is TGTGCCTCCAGGGGCCCAGGTGATAACTATGGCTACACCTTC.

This clonotype is deemed medium-sized. This chain connects TRBV6-1 to TRBJ2-1; D is perhaps TRBD1 or TRBD2 (5 bases each). Germline V gives CDR1 MNHNS, CDR2 SASEGT. The V gene lost 2 bases and the J gene lost 12 bases, with 14 bases spanning the gap. There are 13 residues in the CDR3. The DNA of the CDR3 is TGTGCCAGCAGTGAATCCGGGACGACCTTGCAGTTCTTC. This sequence encodes CASSESGTTLQFF.

This clonotype was counted ten times or more. This sequence joins TRBV9 and TRBJ2-7, with D possibly matching TRBD2 (7 bases). This CDR3 region has 16 residues. Per germline, CDR1 SGDLS and CDR2 YYNGEE. The V gene lost 3 bases and the J gene lost 7 bases, with 23 bases spanning the gap. The CDR3 bases are TGTGCCAGCAGCGGAGAGGGGGGGCAGGGGCCTTTGGAGCAGTACTTC. Translation: CASSGEGGQGPLEQYF.

The V and J genes are TRBV6-1 and TRBJ2-7, with D tentatively TRBD1 (5 bases). Germline assignment: CDR1 MNHNS and CDR2 SASEGT. V shed 8 bases and J shed 2 bases, with 10 bases lying between them. The CDR3 is 12 residues long. The CDR3 reads CASHDRTYEQYF. The CDR3 nucleotides are TGTGCCAGCCATGACAGAACCTACGAGCAGTACTTC.

This clonotype was counted at least ten times. V and J are TRBV7-9 and TRBJ2-5; possible D gene TRBD1, 7 bases. This CDR3 is 16 amino acids long. Germline assignment: CDR1 SEHNR and CDR2 FQNEAQ (reference sequence). V was cut by 3 bases and J by 3 bases, with 17 bases left in between. The DNA of the CDR3 is TGTGCCAGCAGCTTGGGGTCTTCAGGGGGGAAAGAGACCCAGTACTTC. It codes for CASSLGSSGGKETQYF.